Shown below are 20 T cell receptor beta chains from a single sample sequenced in a study of blood T cells in healthy people across ages (dated by TCRdb to the mid-2010s). Receptor libraries were prepared by 5' RACE. TCRdb shows the sequencer as Illumina HiSeq 2500. The second PCR ran for about 6 to 11 cycles and used a J-beta primer mix along with a sample-barcoded 5' primer. TCRdb reworked the public reads: Q25 trimming with fastp, MiXCR clone assembly, productive beta chains retained. Merged by CDR3 protein, the rows form single entries marked with the most common genes and DNA. Present in this sample are about 1,500,000 distinct CDR3 sequences, 28% of which were seen just once. 7.7% of the sample is in the top ten clones. The sequenced material came from blood. The receptors derive from a woman younger than 45 in good health.

This clonotype showed up many times. The chain has TRBV3-1 and TRBJ2-7; no clear D gene. Germline V gene data show CDR1 as LGHDT and CDR2 as YNNKEL (reference sequence). This CDR3 contains 15 residues. V was shortened by 1 base and J by 0 bases, with 10 bases between the two germline ends. The CDR3 loop is CASSQGLSGSYEQYF. Here the CDR3 DNA reads TGTGCCAGCAGCCAAGGACTCTCCGGCTCCTACGAGCAGTACTTC.

The genes are TRBV10-2 and TRBJ1-2; TRBD1 agrees at 8 bases. Germline lookup yields CDR1 WSHSY and CDR2 SAAADI. V dropped 3 bases and J dropped 4; count of bases not matched to a gene: 4. The CDR3 is 14 amino acids. The CDR3 sequence is CASSEQTGVYGYTF. The CDR3 DNA reads TGCGCCAGCAGTGAACAGACAGGGGTCTATGGCTACACCTTC.

This clonotype occurred a few times. The V and J genes are TRBV7-8 and TRBJ2-1; tentatively, D is TRBD1 or TRBD2 (5 bases each). CDR1 is SGHVS and CDR2 is FQNEAQ in the germline V gene. Trimming stripped 3 bases from V and 12 bases from J, with 18 bases between. The CDR3 runs 14 residues. CDR3 region: CASSFDGTLGGQFF. The CDR3 DNA follows: TGTGCCAGCAGCTTCGACGGGACCCTCGGTGGGCAGTTCTTC.

This clonotype was seen repeatedly, ten times or more. V and J are TRBV29-1 and TRBJ2-7; TRBD1 might be the D (5 bases). Trimming removed 0 bases at V and 10 bases at J, with 19 bases between. The CDR3 consists of 14 residues. Looked up from germline, CDR1 is SQVTM and CDR2 is ANQGSEA. The CDR3 nucleotides read TGCAGCGTTGAAGACAAAGTACGTCCAGGGCTCCAGTACTTC. Its translation: CSVEDKVRPGLQYF.

V gene TRBV12-5 combines with J gene TRBJ2-7; the match to TRBD2 covers 8 bases. V was pared by 1 base and J by 7 bases, with 3 bases of the junction left unmatched. CDR1 LGHNT and CDR2 FRNRAP come from the germline V gene. This CDR3 has 13 amino acids. The CDR3 region is CASGLGLAGEQYF. CDR3 DNA sequence: TGTGCTAGTGGTTTGGGTCTAGCGGGTGAGCAGTACTTC.

A remark on this clonotype: The junction and the germline gene differ at one end; a read error may be behind it. This rearrangement joins TRBV12-3 or TRBV12-4 to TRBJ2-1, with a tentative D call TRBD1 (6 bases). This CDR3 has 12 residues. CDR3 DNA sequence: TGTGCCAGCAATTACAGGGTGAATGGGCAGTTCTTC. This translates into CASNYRVNGQFF.

This clonotype was seen at least ten times. The chain carries TRBV5-1 and TRBJ2-1; 7 bases are a match to TRBD2. Germline loops: CDR1 SGHRS, CDR2 YFSETQ. The junction had 2 bases not matched to a gene; V was cut back by 0 bases and J by 5 bases. CDR3 length: 14 residues. The DNA of the CDR3 is TGCGCCAGCAGCTTGGCTAGCGGAAACAATGAGCAGTTCTTC. It yields the protein CASSLASGNNEQFF.

The chain carries TRBV20-1 and TRBJ1-2; tentative D call: TRBD1 (5 bases). V was shortened by 0 bases and J by 11 bases, with 13 bases between the two germline ends. The CDR3 is 12 residues long. Germline lookup yields CDR1 DFQATT and CDR2 SNEGSKA (reference sequence). CDR3 loop: CSARDHRFGYTF. The CDR3 nucleotides are TGCAGTGCTAGAGATCACAGGTTTGGGTACACCTTC.

This chain joins TRBV3-1 and TRBJ1-5, with TRBD1 as a possible D gene (6 bases). Deletions cut 2 bases from V and 0 bases from J, with 8 bases between. CDR3 length: 15 residues. Germline V gene sequence: CDR1 LGHDT, CDR2 YNNKEL (reference sequence). CDR3 coding DNA: TGTGCCAGCAGCCAATCGACAGGTAGCAATCAGCCCCAGCATTTT. Translated: CASSQSTGSNQPQHF.

Note on this clonotype: A much larger clone lies one base from this, so it may be a read error. The J gene is TRBJ2-5, the V gene TRBV7-8; 7 positions agree with TRBD2. The CDR3 spans 15 residues. V was pared by 2 bases and J by 11 bases, with 14 bases of the junction left unmatched. Germline loops: CDR1 SGHVS, CDR2 FQNEAQ. The CDR3 loop is CASSLREGRGNEQYF. The CDR3 region has the DNA TGTGCCAGCAGCTTAAGGGAGGGCCGTGGAAATGAGCAGTACTTC.

The sample holds many counts of this clonotype. This chain connects TRBV20-1 to TRBJ2-7; no reliable D call. The CDR3 spans 14 residues. Germline V gene data show CDR1 as DFQATT and CDR2 as SNEGSKA (reference sequence). With 3 bases removed from V and 1 base from J, the gap between germline ends came to 13 bases. The CDR3 here is CSASGLGGSYEQYF. The DNA for the CDR3 is TGCAGTGCTAGCGGCCTGGGCGGTTCCTACGAGCAGTACTTC.

This clonotype occurred many times. V usage is TRBV20-1 and J usage is TRBJ2-1, with TRBD2 matching 10 bases. Losses at the gene ends were 5 bases for V and 5 bases for J; bases not matched to a gene: 6. This CDR3 contains 14 residues. Looked up from germline, CDR1 is DFQATT and CDR2 is SNEGSKA (reference sequence). The CDR3 loop is CSAYLAGVDNEQFF. The CDR3 DNA reads as TGCAGTGCTTATCTAGCGGGAGTGGACAATGAGCAGTTCTTC.

The chain combines TRBV12-3 or TRBV12-4 with TRBJ2-7; 14 bases are shared with TRBD2. This CDR3 comprises 16 residues. The ends lost 6 bases at V and 5 bases at J; junction bases unmatched: 9. For the CDR3, the DNA is TGTGCCAGCAGCCGACTAGCGGGAGGGCAAAGGAACGAGCAGTACTTC. Its protein product is CASSRLAGGQRNEQYF.

This clonotype occurred a few times. The V gene is TRBV6-2 or TRBV6-3, the J gene TRBJ1-2, with unresolved D. CDR1 and CDR2 from the germline V gene are MNHEY and SVGEGT. This CDR3 spans 12 amino acids. Trimming took off 2 bases at V and 8 bases at J, with 9 bases between the two ends. This CDR3 reads CASSYPLEGYTF. The CDR3 region has the DNA TGTGCCAGCAGTTACCCCTTGGAGGGCTACACCTTC.

This clonotype occurred many times. The gene calls are TRBV9 and TRBJ1-2; D not certain. The CDR3 consists of 12 residues. Germline CDR1 and CDR2: SGDLS and YYNGEE. The V gene lost 4 bases and the J gene lost 3 bases, with 7 bases spanning the gap. DNA of the CDR3: TGTGCCAGCAGCCCTAGCCACTATGGCTACACCTTC. As protein: CASSPSHYGYTF. The variable domain in full, completed from reference TRBV9 and TRBJ1-2, reads DSGVTQTPKHLITATGQRVTLRCSPRSGDLSVYWYQQSLDQGLQFLIQYYNGEERAKGNILERFSAQQFPDLHSELNLSSLELGDSALYFCASSPSHYGYTFGSGTRLTVV.

The chain carries TRBV7-2 and TRBJ2-1; D is possibly TRBD1 or TRBD2 (6 bases each). Germline V CDR1 and CDR2: SGHTA, FQGNSA. The CDR3 runs 15 residues. V was cut by 5 bases and J by 6 bases, with 17 bases left in between. The CDR3 DNA follows: TGTGCCAGCAGCCTAGGGGGACTTGGGGGCAATGAGCAGTTCTTC. It encodes CASSLGGLGGNEQFF.

This clonotype was seen more than once but under ten times. Germline and junction disagree at one end, which may indicate a read error. J is TRBJ2-5 and V is TRBV5-5; tentatively, D is TRBD1 (6 bases). The CDR3 runs to 16 residues. CDR1 and CDR2 from the germline V gene are SGHKS and YYEKEE (reference sequence). CDR3 sequence: CASSSQPLGGQEIQYF. DNA for the CDR3: TGTGCCAGCAGCTCACAACCCTTAGGGGGACAAGAGATCCAGTACTTC.

This clonotype was recorded many times. This rearrangement joins TRBV5-1 to TRBJ1-3; D remains unclear. V was pared by 0 bases and J by 1 base, with 5 bases between. The length of the CDR3 is 14 residues. Per the germline V gene, CDR1 is SGHRS and CDR2 is YFSETQ. Here the CDR3 reads CASSLEFSGNTIYF. DNA for the CDR3: TGCGCCAGCAGCTTGGAATTTTCTGGAAACACCATATATTTT.

The rearrangement links TRBV4-3 to TRBJ1-4, with D possibly being TRBD1 (6 bases). Germline lookup yields CDR1 LGHNA and CDR2 YSLEER. This CDR3 is built from 16 residues. The germline V and J ends were trimmed by 0 bases and 9 bases, with 17 bases remaining between them. The CDR3 spells CASSQDRSGAMKKLFF. DNA of the CDR3: TGCGCCAGCAGCCAAGACAGGTCGGGGGCAATGAAAAAACTGTTTTTT.

This clonotype has a handful of counts. The V gene is TRBV12-3 or TRBV12-4, the J gene TRBJ1-5; TRBD1 matches at 7 bases. The CDR3 runs 13 residues. J was trimmed by 6 bases and V by 8 bases; bases with no gene match: 7. The CDR3 loop is CASFPGGGQPQHF. For the CDR3, the DNA is TGTGCCAGCTTCCCAGGGGGAGGTCAGCCCCAGCATTTT.